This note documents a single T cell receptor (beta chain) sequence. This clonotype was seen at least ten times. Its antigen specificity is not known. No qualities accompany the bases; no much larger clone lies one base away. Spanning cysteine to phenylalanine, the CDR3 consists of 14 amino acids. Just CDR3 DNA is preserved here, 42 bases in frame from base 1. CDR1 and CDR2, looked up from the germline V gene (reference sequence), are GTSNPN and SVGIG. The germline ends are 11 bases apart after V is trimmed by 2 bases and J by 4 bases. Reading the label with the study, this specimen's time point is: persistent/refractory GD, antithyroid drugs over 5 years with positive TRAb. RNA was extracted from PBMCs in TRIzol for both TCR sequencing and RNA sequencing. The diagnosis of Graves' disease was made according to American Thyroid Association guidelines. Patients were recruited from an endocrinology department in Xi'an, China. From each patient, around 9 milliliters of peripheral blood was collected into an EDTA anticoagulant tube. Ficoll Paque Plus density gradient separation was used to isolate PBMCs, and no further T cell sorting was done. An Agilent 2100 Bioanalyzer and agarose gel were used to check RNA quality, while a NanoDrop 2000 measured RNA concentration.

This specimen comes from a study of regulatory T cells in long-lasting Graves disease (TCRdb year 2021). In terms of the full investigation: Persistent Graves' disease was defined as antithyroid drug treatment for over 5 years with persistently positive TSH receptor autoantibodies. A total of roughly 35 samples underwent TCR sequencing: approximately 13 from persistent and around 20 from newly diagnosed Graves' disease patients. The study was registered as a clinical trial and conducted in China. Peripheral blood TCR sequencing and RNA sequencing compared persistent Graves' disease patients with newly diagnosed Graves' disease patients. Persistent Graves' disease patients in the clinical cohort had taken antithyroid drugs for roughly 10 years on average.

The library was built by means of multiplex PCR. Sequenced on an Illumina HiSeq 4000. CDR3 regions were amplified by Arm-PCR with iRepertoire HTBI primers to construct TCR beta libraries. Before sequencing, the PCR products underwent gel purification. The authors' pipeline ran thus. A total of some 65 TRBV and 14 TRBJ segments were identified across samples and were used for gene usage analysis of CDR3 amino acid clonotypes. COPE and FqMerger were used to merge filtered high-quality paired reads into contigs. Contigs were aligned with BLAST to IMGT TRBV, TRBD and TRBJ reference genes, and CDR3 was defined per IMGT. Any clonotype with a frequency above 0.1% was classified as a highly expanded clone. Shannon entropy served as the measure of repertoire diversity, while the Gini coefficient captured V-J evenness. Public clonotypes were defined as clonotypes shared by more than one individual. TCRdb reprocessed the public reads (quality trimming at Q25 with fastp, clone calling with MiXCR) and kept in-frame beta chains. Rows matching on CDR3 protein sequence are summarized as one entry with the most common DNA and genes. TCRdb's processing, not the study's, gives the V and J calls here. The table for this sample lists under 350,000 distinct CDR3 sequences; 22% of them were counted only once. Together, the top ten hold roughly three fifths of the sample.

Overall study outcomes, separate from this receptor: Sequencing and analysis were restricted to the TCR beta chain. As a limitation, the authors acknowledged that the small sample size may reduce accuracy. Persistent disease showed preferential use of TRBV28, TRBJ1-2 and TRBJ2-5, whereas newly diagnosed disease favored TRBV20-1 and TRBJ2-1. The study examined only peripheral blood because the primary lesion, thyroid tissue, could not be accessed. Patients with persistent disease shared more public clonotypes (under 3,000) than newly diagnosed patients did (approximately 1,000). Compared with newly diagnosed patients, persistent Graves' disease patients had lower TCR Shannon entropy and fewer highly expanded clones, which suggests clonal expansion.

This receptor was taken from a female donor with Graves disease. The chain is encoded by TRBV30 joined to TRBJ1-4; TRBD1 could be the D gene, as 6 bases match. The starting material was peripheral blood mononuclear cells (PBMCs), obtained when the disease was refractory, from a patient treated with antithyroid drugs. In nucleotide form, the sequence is TGTGCCTGGAGTTCCGGGACAAGTAATGAAAAACTGTTTTTT. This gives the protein CAWSSGTSNEKLFF.